The source of this T cell receptor (beta chain) is a study of T-cell reconstitution after alpha-beta-depleted transplantation in children. The study's findings and limits: Expanded graft clones numbering several hundred reportedly gave rise to alpha-beta T cells about two months after transplant. Certain patients had high TCRbeta diversity at day 60, and it came from recipient T cells and thymic progenitors that survived. After one year, T-cell counts and TCRbeta diversity mostly came from new T cells.

TCRbeta library preparation incorporated unique molecular identifiers. Using its own MiXCR run on the PCR reads, TCRdb lists one record per CDR3 protein. The repertoire holds under 70,000 distinct CDR3 sequences, approximately 10% seen once, with around 14% in the top ten. This CDR3 region has 16 residues. CDR1 and CDR2 from the germline V gene are SGHVS and FQNEAQ. The V end was cut by 5 bases, the J end by 0 bases, with 15 bases between. This clonotype occurred many times. What it recognizes is unknown. This specimen consisted of PBMCs, obtained before TCRalphabeta/CD19-depleted stem cell transplant. The chain is built from TRBV7-8 and TRBJ2-3; possible D gene TRBD2, 5 bases. This clonotype was obtained from a boy aged 5-17 years with acute myeloid leukemia, due to receive a stem cell transplant. CDR3 amino acids: CASSPGVIYSTDTQYF. CDR3 nucleotide sequence: TGTGCCAGCAGCCCCGGGGTTATCTACAGCACAGATACGCAGTATTTT.